Listed here are 20 T cell receptor beta chains from one sample, sequenced in a study of beta chain features in type 1 diabetes. All of the isolated RNA was reverse transcribed, so expressed TCRB transcripts were sequenced. Data came from immunoSEQ multiplex PCR; TCRdb stores just in-frame clones and leaves some out. The sample carries about 13,000 clones, 35% to 55% recorded once. Sequences were obtained from stem cell memory CD4+ T cells from blood. The origin of the receptors is a man aged 18 to 35 in good health.

This clone was seen just once. The chain recombines TRBV6-5 with TRBJ2-7; the D gene is possibly TRBD1 (6 bases). With 0 bases removed from V and 3 bases from J, the gap between germline ends came to 9 bases. Germline V gene lookup returns CDR1 MNHEY and CDR2 SVGAGI. The CDR3 has 14 amino acids. CDR3 DNA sequence: TGTGCCAGCAGTTACTCGGGGACACGCTACGAGCAGTACTTC. Its translation: CASSYSGTRYEQYF.

The gene calls are TRBV2 and TRBJ2-3; TRBD2 agrees at 9 bases. The CDR3 sequence is 16 residues long. The V gene end was trimmed by 7 bases and the J gene end by 6 bases; junction bases not matched to a gene: 14. Germline V lookup: CDR1 SNHLY, CDR2 FYNNEI. The chain's CDR3 is CASTGRRLAGTDTQYF. CDR3 nucleotide sequence: TGTGCCAGCACAGGAAGGCGCCTAGCGGGGACCGATACGCAGTATTTT.

The chain uses TRBV6-1 and TRBJ1-5, with a possible D match to TRBD1 (5 bases). This CDR3 has 15 residues. V was trimmed by 2 bases and J by 2 bases, leaving 10 bases between them. Per the germline V gene, CDR1 is MNHNS and CDR2 is SASEGT. CDR3 nucleotide sequence: TGTGCCAGCAGTGAATTAGGAGGGGGCAATCAGCCCCAGCATTTT. This gives the protein CASSELGGGNQPQHF.

V gene TRBV11-2 combines with J gene TRBJ2-5; D may be TRBD2 (6 bases). In germline, CDR1 is SGHAT, CDR2 FQNNGV. CDR3 size: 14 residues. V lost 1 base, J lost 5 bases, and 11 bases lay in between. The CDR3 nucleotides are TGTGCCAGCAGCTTAGCGGGACTGGTGGAGACCCAGTACTTC. Protein sequence: CASSLAGLVETQYF.

This chain connects TRBV18 to TRBJ2-3; 7 nucleotides agree with TRBD2. The CDR3 length is 16 residues. V dropped 4 bases and J dropped 1; count of bases not matched to a gene: 8. Germline values: CDR1 KGHSH, CDR2 LQKENI. This CDR3 reads CASSRNRAGGTDTQYF. As DNA, the CDR3 is TGTGCCAGCTCACGTAACCGGGCGGGGGGCACAGATACGCAGTATTTT.

This clone was seen a handful of times. The gene calls are TRBV11-1 and TRBJ2-3, with 8 bases that match TRBD1. Germline assignment: CDR1 SGHAT and CDR2 FQDESV (reference sequence). The CDR3 extends over 14 amino acids. Trimming at V came to 4 bases and at J to 3 bases, leaving 3 bases not matched to a gene. The CDR3 sequence: CASSSRQGTDTQYF. In DNA, the CDR3 is TGTGCCAGCAGCTCCCGACAGGGGACAGATACGCAGTATTTT.

The chain joins TRBV7-9 to TRBJ2-4; D remains ambiguous. The CDR3 runs to 13 residues. Looked up from germline, CDR1 is SEHNR and CDR2 is FQNEAQ (reference sequence). V was cut by 3 bases and J by 8 bases, with 11 bases left in between. The CDR3 reads CASSLLRLDIQYF. The CDR3 DNA follows: TGTGCCAGCAGCTTGTTGAGGTTGGACATTCAGTACTTC.

This clone was detected once. The V gene is TRBV7-9, the J gene TRBJ2-2, with 12 bases identical to TRBD1. The CDR3 spans 15 residues. V trimming: 5 bases; J trimming: 6 bases; junction bases outside the gene matches: 4. The germline V gene has CDR1 SEHNR and CDR2 FQNEAQ (reference sequence). The CDR3 DNA reads as TGTGCCAGCAGCGAGGGACAGGGGGCCGCCGGGGAGCTGTTTTTT. Its protein is CASSEGQGAAGELFF.

This chain links TRBV7-6 with TRBJ2-5; D gene uncertain. The CDR3 spans 11 residues. In germline, CDR1 is SGHVS, CDR2 FNYEAQ. The V and J ends lost 4 bases and 3 bases respectively, with 3 bases between them. The CDR3 sequence is CASSSEETQYF. The CDR3 coding sequence is TGTGCCAGCAGCTCAGAAGAGACCCAGTACTTC.

The genes are TRBV7-2 and TRBJ2-5; 7 positions match TRBD2. CDR1 and CDR2 (germline): SGHTA, FQGNSA. Trimming took 1 base from V and 13 from J; bases not matched to a gene: 9. The CDR3 spans 13 residues. The CDR3 is CASSLGGAGSRYF. The DNA of the CDR3 is TGTGCCAGCAGCTTAGGTGGAGCGGGGAGTAGGTACTTC.

The chain joins TRBV4-1 to TRBJ2-7; 15 positions agree with TRBD2. J gave up 2 bases and V 4 bases, and 0 bases lay outside the gene matches. The CDR3 consists of 15 residues. From germline, CDR1 is MGHRA and CDR2 YSYEKL. CDR3 DNA sequence: TGCGCCAGCAGCCGGACTAGCGGGGGGGCCTACGAGCAGTACTTC. This sequence encodes CASSRTSGGAYEQYF.

This chain links TRBV6-4 with TRBJ2-1; D remains ambiguous. CDR3 length: 10 residues. Trimming shortened V by 6 bases and J by 12 bases, and 9 bases separated the two germline ends. CDR1 is MRHNA, CDR2 SNTAGT, per germline. CDR3 residues: CASSVVGQFF. In nucleotides, the CDR3 is TGTGCCAGCAGCGTTGTCGGGCAGTTCTTC.

This sequence joins TRBV9 and TRBJ2-5, with 7 nucleotides matching TRBD2. The germline V gene has CDR1 SGDLS and CDR2 YYNGEE. This CDR3 is built from 16 residues. V was pared by 0 bases and J by 5 bases, with 10 bases of the junction left unmatched. In DNA, the CDR3 is TGTGCCAGCAGCGTAGGTAGCGGGTGGACCGGTGAGACCCAGTACTTC. Protein product: CASSVGSGWTGETQYF.

This clone turned up a few times. This chain connects TRBV10-3 to TRBJ1-1; possible D gene TRBD1, 6 bases. V was clipped by 0 bases and J by 2 bases, with 7 bases between them. CDR3 length: 14 amino acids. Looked up from germline, CDR1 is ENHRY and CDR2 is SYGVKD. CDR3 loop: CAISESRGNTEAFF. Written as DNA, the CDR3 is TGTGCCATCAGTGAGTCCAGGGGTAACACTGAAGCTTTCTTT.

This clone was seen a few times. The chain is built from TRBV18 and TRBJ2-2; TRBD1 aligns across 7 bases. The CDR3 has 16 residues. V gave up 3 bases and J gave up 0 bases; unmatched junction bases: 4. Looked up from germline, CDR1 is KGHSH and CDR2 is LQKENI. The CDR3 spells CASSPGQLANTGELFF. The CDR3 nucleotides are TGTGCCAGCTCACCGGGACAGTTAGCGAACACCGGGGAGCTGTTTTTT.

The chain joins TRBV7-6 to TRBJ1-1, with no clear D. The germline V gene encodes CDR1 SGHVS and CDR2 FNYEAQ. The V and J ends lost 1 base and 1 base respectively, with 4 bases between them. The CDR3 spans 13 residues. As DNA, the CDR3 is TGTGCCAGCAGCTTAGATCGGAACACTGAAGCTTTCTTT. Amino acids: CASSLDRNTEAFF.

The CDR3 sequence: CASSQEARGAGETQYF. DNA of the CDR3: TGCGCCAGCAGCCAAGAAGCCAGGGGGGCAGGAGAGACCCAGTACTTC. The chain uses TRBV4-1 and TRBJ2-5; D is perhaps TRBD1 (7 bases). V was cut by 0 bases and J by 4 bases, with 15 bases left in between. The CDR3 loop spans 16 amino acids. Germline values: CDR1 MGHRA, CDR2 YSYEKL.

V is TRBV5-1 and J is TRBJ1-6; weak D call: TRBD1 (6 bases). Trimming removed 5 bases at V and 9 bases at J, with 15 bases between. The CDR3 covers 14 residues. Germline lookup yields CDR1 SGHRS and CDR2 YFSETQ. The CDR3 DNA follows: TGCGCCAGCAGGGGCGAAACAGGGATTTCACCCCTCCACTTT. Its protein is CASRGETGISPLHF.

The chain carries TRBV18 and TRBJ2-3, with 7 bases aligning to TRBD2. The germline gives CDR1 KGHSH, CDR2 LQKENI. The CDR3 is 17 residues long. J was trimmed by 0 bases and V by 6 bases; bases with no gene match: 12. The CDR3 here is CASSPLLAVTSTDTQYF. In DNA form, the CDR3 reads TGTGCCAGCTCTCCTCTCCTAGCGGTGACTAGCACAGATACGCAGTATTTT.

The chain combines TRBV5-4 with TRBJ2-2; TRBD1 agrees at 12 bases. Looked up from germline, CDR1 is SGHNT and CDR2 is YYREEE (reference sequence). This CDR3 comprises 16 residues. The V gene end was trimmed by 5 bases and the J gene end by 6 bases; junction bases not matched to a gene: 8. The CDR3 protein is CASSLPGQGAAGELFF. Here the CDR3 DNA reads TGTGCCAGCAGTTTACCGGGACAGGGGGCAGCCGGGGAGCTGTTTTTT.